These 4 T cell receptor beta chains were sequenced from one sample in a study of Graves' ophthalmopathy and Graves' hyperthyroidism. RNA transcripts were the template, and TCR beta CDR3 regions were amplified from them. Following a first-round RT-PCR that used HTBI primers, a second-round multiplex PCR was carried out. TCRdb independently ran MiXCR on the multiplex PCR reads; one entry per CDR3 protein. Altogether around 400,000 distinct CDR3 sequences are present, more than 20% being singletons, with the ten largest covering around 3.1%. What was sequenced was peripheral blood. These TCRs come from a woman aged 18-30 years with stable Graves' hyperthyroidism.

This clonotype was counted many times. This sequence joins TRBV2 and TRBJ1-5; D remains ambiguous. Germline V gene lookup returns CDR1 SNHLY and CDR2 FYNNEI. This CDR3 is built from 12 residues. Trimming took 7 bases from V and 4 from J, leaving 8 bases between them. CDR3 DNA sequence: TGTGCCAGCAATCTATATAATCAGCCCCAGCATTTT. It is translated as CASNLYNQPQHF.

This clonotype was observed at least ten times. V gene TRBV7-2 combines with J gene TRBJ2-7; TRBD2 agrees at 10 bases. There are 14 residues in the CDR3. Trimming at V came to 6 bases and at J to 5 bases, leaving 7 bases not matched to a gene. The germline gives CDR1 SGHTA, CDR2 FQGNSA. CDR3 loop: CASSRTSGNHEQYF. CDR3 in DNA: TGTGCCAGCAGTCGGACTAGCGGTAACCACGAGCAGTACTTC.

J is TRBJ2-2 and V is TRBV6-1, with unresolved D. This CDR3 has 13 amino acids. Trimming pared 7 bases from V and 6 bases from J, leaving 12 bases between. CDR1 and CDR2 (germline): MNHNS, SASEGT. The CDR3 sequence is CASKWSSSGELFF. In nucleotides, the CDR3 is TGTGCCAGCAAGTGGAGCAGTTCCGGGGAGCTGTTTTTT.

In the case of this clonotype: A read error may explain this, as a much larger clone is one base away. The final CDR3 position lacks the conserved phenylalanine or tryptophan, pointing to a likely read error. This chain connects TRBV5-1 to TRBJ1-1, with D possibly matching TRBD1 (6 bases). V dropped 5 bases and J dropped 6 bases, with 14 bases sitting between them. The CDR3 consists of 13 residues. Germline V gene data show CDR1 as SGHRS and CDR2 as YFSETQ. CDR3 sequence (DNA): TGCGCCAGCAGACGAGACAGGATCTCTGAAGCTTTCGTT. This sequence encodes CASRRDRISEAFV.